The clone carrying this T cell receptor beta chain was found a few times. The sample originates from a study of identical twins. TCRdb ran MiXCR on the 5' RACE reads and lists one entry per CDR3 protein. The repertoire holds roughly 500,000 distinct CDR3 sequences, with approximately 22% as singletons. There are 12 residues in the CDR3. Trimming cost V 5 bases and J 2 bases, with 10 bases left between them. The V gene's germline CDR1 is DFQATT and CDR2 SNEGSKA (reference sequence). The sample also formed part of further work on T cells expressing NK-cell markers. According to that study: Eight donors were sequenced, seven testing HCMV-seropositive and one testing seronegative. NKG2C+ dominant clonotypes from more than 5 donors made up about 1.0-7.5% of CD8+ T cells.

The rearrangement links TRBV20-1 to TRBJ2-7; the D gene is possibly TRBD1 (5 bases). The sequencing sample was made of CD4+ T cells sorted from blood. This TCR derives from a woman between 18 and 29 years old in good health. CDR3 coding DNA: TGCAGTGCTTTAGACAGTCCCTACGAGCAGTACTTC. It yields the protein CSALDSPYEQYF.